Listed below are T cell receptor beta chains from one sample, sequenced in a study of cytomegalovirus exposure and HLA in healthy donors. Measured with immunoSEQ multiplex PCR; TCRdb has only the in-frame clones, and not every one. This sample carries 150,000 or so clones, about 85% of them seen once, and the ten largest clones take roughly 2.3%. Material: PBMCs. These receptor sequences come from a woman between 18 and 29 years old in good health and CMV-seronegative. CDR3s include the opening cysteine and the closing phenylalanine or tryptophan. A D gene is named only where the DNA matches it firmly.

d_gene	j_gene	v_gene	CDR3aa
NA	TRBJ2-1	TRBV6-6	CASSYTVSYNEQFF
NA	TRBJ2-5	TRBV11-2	CASRRLGETQYF
TRBD1	TRBJ1-5	TRBV6-5	CASSPRQGMNQPQHF
TRBD2	TRBJ2-1	TRBV7-3	CASSHAAGAYNEQFF
NA	TRBJ1-4	TRBV28	CASPEEKLFF
NA	TRBJ1-6	TRBV4-1	CASSQVGGSPLHF
NA	TRBJ2-7	TRBV28	CASGLDTAYEQYF
NA	TRBJ1-4	TRBV19	CASISFNEKLFF
NA	TRBJ2-3	TRBV5-6	CASSLVGRSTDTQYF
NA	TRBJ1-6	TRBV2	CASSEGATPLHF
NA	TRBJ2-7	TRBV19	CASSGRNYEQYF
NA	TRBJ2-1	TRBV10-3	CASDRGFSNEQFF
NA	TRBJ2-7	TRBV20-1	CSARASKKQYF
NA	TRBJ2-1	TRBV14	CASSPGSSVSGEQFF
NA	TRBJ2-1	TRBV19	CASSMAYNEQFF
NA	TRBJ1-1	TRBV28	CASSPPTVNTEAFF
TRBD1	TRBJ1-1	TRBV28	CASSVQGGTEAFF
NA	TRBJ2-2	TRBV5-1	CASSLRASVLQNTGELFF
NA	TRBJ2-2	TRBV6-4	CASSGQTNTGELFF
NA	TRBJ2-7	TRBV9	CASSVWTRGGCYEQYF
TRBD1	TRBJ1-1	TRBV28	CASCEEGAGTEAFF
NA	TRBJ2-7	TRBV28	CASSLGLMSSYEQYF
TRBD1	TRBJ2-7	TRBV7-9	CASSTGTGIAYEQYF
NA	TRBJ2-3	TRBV28	CASSLVRGSTAVVYF
TRBD2	TRBJ2-7	TRBV4-2	CASSQDWREAFSYEQYF
NA	TRBJ1-6	TRBV6-1	CASSGRGGAGLYNSPLHF
TRBD2	TRBJ2-7	TRBV7-2	CASSTSGRYEQYF
NA	TRBJ2-7	TRBV5-5	CASSPTGGSYEQYF